The 27 T cell receptor beta chains presented below share a single source sample, sequenced in a study of T cell responses to AZD1222 COVID-19 vaccine. The protocol was immunoSEQ multiplex PCR, while the TCRdb copy is restricted to in-frame clones and leaves out a portion. The table lists around 110,000 clones, about four fifths of them singletons. The sample was peripheral blood, taken on day 0 of AZD1222 vaccination. The receptors were sampled from an adult in good health.

V gene TRBV9 combines with J gene TRBJ1-6; D unclear. The CDR3 covers 13 residues. Germline lookup yields CDR1 SGDLS and CDR2 YYNGEE. Trimming cost V 4 bases and J 6 bases, with 8 bases left between them. The CDR3 nucleotides read TGTGCCAGCAGCCCGAACGCTAATTCACCCCTCCACTTT. Translation gives CASSPNANSPLHF.

The chain recombines TRBV7-8 with TRBJ2-4; D uncertain. V was clipped by 5 bases and J by 10 bases, with 15 bases between them. CDR3 length: 13 amino acids. Germline V gene lookup returns CDR1 SGHVS and CDR2 FQNEAQ. The CDR3 loop reads CASSRLLETIQYF. The CDR3 nucleotides read TGTGCCAGCAGCCGCTTGCTGGAAACGATTCAGTACTTC. Together with reference TRBV7-8 and TRBJ2-4, the CDR3 gives the full variable domain: GAGVSQSPRYKVAKRGQDVALRCDPISGHVSLFWYQQALGQGPEFLTYFQNEAQLDKSGLPSDRFFAERPEGSVSTLKIQRTQQEDSAVYLCASSRLLETIQYFGAGTRLSVL.

J is TRBJ1-2 and V is TRBV4-2; D may be TRBD1 (5 bases). This CDR3 is 18 amino acids long. Between the trimmed V and J ends, which lost 4 bases and 0 bases, there was a span of 21 bases. Germline V gene data show CDR1 as LGHNA and CDR2 as YNFKEQ. The CDR3: CASSPPGSGLPTNYGYTF. Written as DNA, the CDR3 is TGTGCCAGCAGCCCGCCCGGATCGGGGCTTCCTACTAACTATGGCTACACCTTC.

This clone was seen a single time. J is TRBJ2-5 and V is TRBV7-2, with 7 positions matching TRBD2. With V trimmed by 3 bases and J by 5 bases, 9 bases remained unmatched. The CDR3 spans 15 residues. CDR1 is SGHTA and CDR2 is FQGNSA in the germline V gene. The CDR3 here is CASSLSAGESETQYF. In nucleotides, the CDR3 is TGTGCCAGCAGCTTGTCCGCGGGAGAGTCGGAGACCCAGTACTTC.

The chain is built from TRBV6-5 and TRBJ1-5, with a weak D call TRBD1 (5 bases). CDR3 length: 14 amino acids. Trimming removed 6 bases from V and 7 bases from J, with 16 bases in between. The germline gives CDR1 MNHEY, CDR2 SVGAGI. The CDR3 sequence: CASSLGGVRQPQHF. DNA of the CDR3: TGTGCCAGCAGCCTAGGAGGGGTTAGACAGCCCCAGCATTTT.

CDR3 protein: CASSGEFRGGYSEQYF. The CDR3 DNA reads as TGTGCCAGTAGTGGCGAGTTCAGGGGAGGATACTCCGAGCAGTACTTC. The V and J genes are TRBV19 and TRBJ2-7; possibly TRBD1 or TRBD2 for D (6 bases each). Per the germline V gene, CDR1 is LNHDA and CDR2 is SQIVND (reference sequence). The CDR3 extends over 16 amino acids. With 5 bases removed from V and 6 bases from J, the gap between germline ends came to 23 bases.

The CDR3 spells CASTGEDYGYTF. The CDR3 DNA sequence: TGTGCCAGCACAGGGGAGGACTATGGCTACACCTTC. The rearrangement links TRBV2 to TRBJ1-2, with a tentative D call TRBD1 (6 bases). Trimming shortened V by 7 bases and J by 3 bases, and 9 bases separated the two germline ends. The germline V gene has CDR1 SNHLY and CDR2 FYNNEI. CDR3 length equals 12 residues.

This sequence joins TRBV4-3 and TRBJ2-3, with 10 bases fitting TRBD2. Germline CDR1 and CDR2: LGHNA and YSLEER. The CDR3 runs 17 residues. Trimming removed 2 bases from V and 2 bases from J; junction bases left unmatched: 7. The CDR3 region is CASSQRASGGPTDTQYF. CDR3 in DNA: TGCGCCAGCAGCCAAAGGGCTAGCGGGGGCCCCACAGATACGCAGTATTTT.

This chain uses TRBV12-3 or TRBV12-4 with TRBJ1-5; weak D call: TRBD1 (5 bases). With 6 bases removed from V and 6 bases from J, the gap between germline ends came to 12 bases. The CDR3 is made up of 13 amino acids. The DNA for the CDR3 is TGTGCCAGCAGGGGGGGTGTGCTTCAGCCCCAGCATTTT. Translating gives CASRGGVLQPQHF.

This clone was seen just once. The rearrangement links TRBV5-4 to TRBJ2-3, with 10 nucleotides matching TRBD1. The V and J ends lost 4 bases and 0 bases, in that order; junction bases with no gene match: 2. This CDR3 is built from 15 residues. CDR1 and CDR2 from the germline V gene are SGHNT and YYREEE (reference sequence). The CDR3 loop reads CASSQGQGSTDTQYF. The CDR3 DNA follows: TGTGCCAGCAGCCAGGGACAGGGGAGCACAGATACGCAGTATTTT.

The chain is built from TRBV7-3 and TRBJ2-5, with no clear D. V shed 0 bases and J shed 5 bases, with 7 bases lying between them. Germline-derived CDR1 and CDR2 are SGHTA and FQGTGA. The CDR3 has 13 residues. This chain's CDR3 is CASSLTLKETQYF. The CDR3 region has the DNA TGTGCCAGCAGCTTAACATTAAAGGAGACCCAGTACTTC. The full variable domain, its missing parts supplied by reference TRBV7-3 and TRBJ2-5, is GAGVSQTPSNKVTEKGKYVELRCDPISGHTALYWYRQSLGQGPEFLIYFQGTGAADDSGLPNDRFFAVRPEGSVSTLKIQRTERGDSAVYLCASSLTLKETQYFGPGTRLLVL.

The J gene is TRBJ2-7, the V gene TRBV18, with TRBD1 identical over 8 bases. Trimming removed 6 bases from V and 2 bases from J; junction bases left unmatched: 12. CDR1 and CDR2 (germline): KGHSH, LQKENI. This CDR3 contains 16 residues. DNA for the CDR3: TGTGCCAGCTCCACCCAGGGGGCCCCAACCCCCTACGAGCAGTACTTC. Its protein product is CASSTQGAPTPYEQYF. Filled out from reference TRBV18 and TRBJ2-7, the complete variable domain reads NAGVMQNPRHLVRRRGQEARLRCSPMKGHSHVYWYRQLPEEGLKFMVYLQKENIIDESGMPKERFSAEFPKEGPSILRIQQVVRGDSAAYFCASSTQGAPTPYEQYFGPGTRLTVT.

CDR3 sequence: CATGGLQERSNQPQHF. CDR3 DNA: TGCGCCACCGGGGGACTGCAGGAGAGGAGCAATCAGCCCCAGCATTTT. This rearrangement joins TRBV10-2 to TRBJ1-5; a weak D match, TRBD1 (5 bases). Germline V gives CDR1 WSHSY, CDR2 SAAADI. Trimming left V 10 bases short and J 1 base short, with 20 bases between. The CDR3 is 16 amino acids.

The V call is TRBV6-5, the J call TRBJ1-6; TRBD1 matches at 8 bases. The V segment lost 4 bases and the J segment 6 bases; nucleotides outside the gene matches: 5. The CDR3 runs to 15 residues. Germline V lookup: CDR1 MNHEY, CDR2 SVGAGI. The chain's CDR3 is CASSSRGRGNSPLHF. DNA of the CDR3: TGTGCCAGCAGTTCCAGGGGGCGCGGTAATTCACCCCTCCACTTT.

The chain employs TRBV7-2 and TRBJ2-2, with 7 bases fitting TRBD1. From germline, CDR1 is SGHTA and CDR2 FQGNSA. The ends lost 6 bases at V and 1 base at J; junction bases unmatched: 8. This CDR3 spans 16 amino acids. The CDR3 here is CASRGVGQRNTGELFF. The CDR3 DNA reads TGTGCCAGCAGGGGGGTGGGACAGAGGAACACCGGGGAGCTGTTTTTT.

The rearrangement joins TRBV6-5 to TRBJ2-7, with D maybe TRBD1 (6 bases). Germline assignment: CDR1 MNHEY and CDR2 SVGAGI. The CDR3 has 13 residues. V lost 7 bases and J 7 bases, leaving 17 bases between the germline ends. The CDR3 DNA reads as TGTGCCAGCATCTCCGGGACACGGAGGGAGCAGTACTTC. Protein product: CASISGTRREQYF.

The V and J genes are TRBV27 and TRBJ2-7, with TRBD2 matching over 10 bases. CDR3 length: 15 residues. The J segment lost 0 bases and the V segment lost 6 bases, leaving 5 bases of the junction unmatched. CDR1 and CDR2 from the germline V gene are MNHEY and SMNVEV (reference sequence). The CDR3 coding sequence is TGTGCCAGCAGCCGAACTAGCGGGGCCTCCTACGAGCAGTACTTC. Its protein product is CASSRTSGASYEQYF.

In this sample, this clone turned up a few times. CDR3 amino acids: CSVSTGTGDEQYF. The CDR3 DNA sequence: TGCAGCGTTTCTACCGGGACAGGAGACGAGCAGTACTTC. V is TRBV29-1 and J is TRBJ2-7; 8 bases match TRBD1. Germline CDR1 reads SQVTM; CDR2 reads ANQGSEA. The CDR3 consists of 13 residues. V dropped 5 bases and J dropped 5; count of bases not matched to a gene: 8.

The chain combines TRBV2 with TRBJ2-3; TRBD1 might be the D (6 bases). The CDR3 runs to 15 residues. V was clipped by 7 bases and J by 5 bases, with 19 bases between them. Germline assignment: CDR1 SNHLY and CDR2 FYNNEI. CDR3 DNA: TGTGCCAGCAATCCACAGGGATGGGCCGGAGATACGCAGTATTTT. It is translated as CASNPQGWAGDTQYF.

The CDR3 DNA follows: TGCGCCAGCAGGGAGGGAGTCAGCAATCAGCCCCAGCATTTT. This codes for CASREGVSNQPQHF. The V call is TRBV5-1, the J call TRBJ1-5; D remains ambiguous. Germline V CDR1 and CDR2: SGHRS, YFSETQ. The CDR3 loop spans 14 amino acids. Trimming removed 5 bases at V and 1 base at J, with 10 bases between.

The chain links TRBV27 to TRBJ1-5; D gene uncertain. With 6 bases removed from V and 1 base from J, the gap between germline ends came to 7 bases. Germline V gives CDR1 MNHEY, CDR2 SMNVEV (reference sequence). The CDR3 covers 13 residues. This CDR3 reads CASRHGSNQPQHF. Here the CDR3 DNA reads TGTGCCAGCAGGCACGGCAGCAATCAGCCCCAGCATTTT.

In regard to this clone: The same CDR3 can be traced to other DNA sequences in this sample. This rearrangement joins TRBV7-2 to TRBJ1-3; maybe TRBD1 (5 bases). Germline CDR1 is SGHTA and CDR2 is FQGNSA. V was cut by 3 bases and J by 0 bases, with 12 bases left in between. The CDR3 is 16 amino acids. CDR3 DNA sequence: TGTGCCAGCAGCTTTTCAGGGACCTACTCTGGAAACACCATATATTTT. Protein sequence: CASSFSGTYSGNTIYF. The full variable domain, rest sourced from reference TRBV7-2 and TRBJ1-3, is GAGVSQSPSNKVTEKGKDVELRCDPISGHTALYWYRQSLGQGLEFLIYFQGNSAPDKSGLPSDRFSAERTGGSVSTLTIQRTQQEDSAVYLCASSFSGTYSGNTIYFGEGSWLTVV.

J is TRBJ2-5 and V is TRBV19; the D gene could be TRBD1 or TRBD2 (5 bases each). The V gene's germline CDR1 is LNHDA and CDR2 SQIVND (reference sequence). CDR3 length equals 12 residues. V lost 9 bases and J 5 bases, leaving 13 bases between the germline ends. The CDR3 DNA sequence: TGTGCCAGCAAGCAGTGGGGGGAGACCCAGTACTTC. Amino acid sequence: CASKQWGETQYF.

This CDR3 reads CASNDRGRGTDTQYF. In DNA, the CDR3 is TGTGCCAGCAACGACAGGGGCAGGGGCACAGATACGCAGTATTTT. V gene TRBV6-6 combines with J gene TRBJ2-3; 8 bases are a match to TRBD1. V trimming: 7 bases; J trimming: 1 base; junction bases outside the gene matches: 7. The CDR3 runs to 15 residues. Germline CDR1 reads MNHNY; CDR2 reads SVGAGI (reference sequence).

The chain couples TRBV18 to TRBJ1-2; weak D call: TRBD1 (6 bases). Germline assignment: CDR1 KGHSH and CDR2 LQKENI. This CDR3 contains 15 residues. Trimming stripped 4 bases from V and 2 bases from J, with 14 bases between. The CDR3 spells CASSRDLQGNYGYTF. In DNA form, the CDR3 reads TGTGCCAGCTCACGGGACCTACAGGGAAACTATGGCTACACCTTC.

This clone is a singleton in its sample. V and J are TRBV18 and TRBJ1-5; no clear D. V was clipped by 6 bases and J by 2 bases, with 8 bases between them. CDR1 KGHSH and CDR2 LQKENI come from the germline V gene. The CDR3 sequence is 13 residues long. CDR3 region: CASSWEGNQPQHF. The CDR3 DNA follows: TGTGCCAGCTCCTGGGAGGGCAATCAGCCCCAGCATTTT.

The rearrangement uses TRBV18 and TRBJ1-5, with a possible D match to TRBD1 (5 bases). The CDR3 extends over 15 amino acids. Germline CDR1 KGHSH, CDR2 LQKENI. V lost 2 bases, J lost 6 bases, and 14 bases lay in between. CDR3 nucleotide sequence: TGTGCCAGCTCACCAAAGTGGCAGGGTCCTCAGCCCCAGCATTTT. This encodes CASSPKWQGPQPQHF.